This entry describes one T cell receptor beta chain. Its antigen is undetermined. This record comes from a study of T cells in localized non-small cell lung cancer. Study-wide results and limits: In adjacent lung appeared a median around 62 of the top 100 tumor clones. Measurement of T cell clonality placed uninvolved adjacent lung highest, above the level in tumor. Elevated blood T cell density was associated with longer overall survival.

Germline loops: CDR1 SNHLY, CDR2 FYNNEI. Trimming took 3 bases from V and 7 from J; bases not matched to a gene: 9. The CDR3 spans 15 residues. TCRdb's copy holds only in-frame clones and misses some; the assay was immunoSEQ multiplex PCR. The sample holds 72,000 or so clones; roughly 90% are singletons and the top ten take just over 20%. This TCR was recovered from a male donor at least 60 years old with stage III squamous cell lung carcinoma. This sample comprised peripheral blood, obtained before any cancer treatment. V and J are TRBV2 and TRBJ1-5; 7 nucleotides match TRBD1. CDR3 in amino acids: CASSEGAGGKQPQHF. For the CDR3, the DNA is TGTGCCAGCAGTGAGGGGGCAGGGGGTAAGCAGCCCCAGCATTTT.